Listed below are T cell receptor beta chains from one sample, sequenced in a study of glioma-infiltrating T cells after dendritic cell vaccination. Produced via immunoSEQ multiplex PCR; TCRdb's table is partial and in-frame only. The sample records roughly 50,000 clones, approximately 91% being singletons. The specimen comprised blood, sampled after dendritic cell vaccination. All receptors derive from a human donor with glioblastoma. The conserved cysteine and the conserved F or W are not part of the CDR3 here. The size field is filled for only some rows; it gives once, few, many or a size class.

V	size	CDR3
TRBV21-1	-	ASSETGESYGYT
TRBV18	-	ASSPRGGRMNTEAF
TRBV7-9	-	ASSLGLANTGELF
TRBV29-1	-	SVISGMQESTDTQY
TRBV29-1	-	SVEAGLAGANSYNEQF
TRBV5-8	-	ASSLAYITDTQY
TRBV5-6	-	ASSLVGAGDTGELF
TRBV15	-	ATSRDYFQGTDTQY
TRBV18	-	ASSPQGQGVRTEAF
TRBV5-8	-	ASSLILGSISYNEQF
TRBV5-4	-	ASSRVGGNTEAF
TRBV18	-	ASSDSSYEQY
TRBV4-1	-	ASSFTLAGGIYNEQF
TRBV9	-	ASSVGTSAREKLF
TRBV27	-	ASSPTPTGPYEQY
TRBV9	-	ASSVVSRDRDRGEKLF
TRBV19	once	ASSRGYNEQF
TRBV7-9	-	ASTITGSNYGYT
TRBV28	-	ASSPAGLGTNEQF
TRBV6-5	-	ASSYSSPPSGELF
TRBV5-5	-	ASSLDWSGNTEAF
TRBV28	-	ASTSYSSSYNEQF
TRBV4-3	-	ASSQEPGQGYGQPQH
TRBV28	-	ASIMGLAGGKVGELF
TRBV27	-	ASSSKTTGTYEQY
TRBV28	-	ASSTYTPGTAGYQPQH
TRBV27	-	ASSLSVSYNEQF
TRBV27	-	ASSFSREFGYEQY
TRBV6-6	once	ASSYYRGSTDTQY